This TCR beta chain is from a study of blood T cell repertoires in COVID-19. Study background: Samples of COVID-19 (acute and convalescent) were obtained from the United States, Italy and Spain. PBMCs, B-cell-depleted T cells, or T cells provided the cDNA or gDNA that made up the material.

Patients from Seattle were sampled longitudinally, starting during active infection. Under the authors' procedure: Cell counts per sample came from amplifying reference gene primers. Sequenced by immunoSEQ multiplex PCR; TCRdb stores in-frame clones only, minus some. D and trimming come from the DNA, and the V and J calls and clone size come from that table. The table includes 200,000 to 250,000 clones, around 89% detected once. Germline values: CDR1 MNHEY, CDR2 SVGEGT. CDR3 length equals 14 residues. The J segment lost 2 bases and the V segment lost 5 bases, leaving 2 bases of the junction unmatched.

This chain links TRBV6-2 or TRBV6-3 with TRBJ1-4; 7 bases map to TRBD1. The clonotype was recovered from a young man with COVID-19, enrolled during active disease. Sequenced material: peripheral blood. CDR3 sequence reads: CASSPGGTNEKLFF. The CDR3 coding sequence is TGTGCCAGCAGTCCAGGGGGGACTAATGAAAAACTGTTTTTT.